The rows below give T cell receptor beta chains drawn from one sample of a study of shared T cell receptors in the human thymus. Assay used: immunoSEQ multiplex PCR; TCRdb lists only in-frame clones, some missing. The repertoire holds just under 550,000 clones, with 75% to 85% as singletons. These same records also appear under a second study, on human thymus T cells.

The source material was thymocytes. These receptors all stem from a boy in the first two years of life with a congenital heart defect. Both conserved end residues are part of each CDR3. The D gene is left open where the match is weak. Some rows mark clone size as missing; the rest say once, few, many or name a class of expanded clone.

CDR3aa: CASGDRTGVNYGYTF
CDR3nt: TGTGCCAGCGGCGATAGGACAGGGGTGAACTATGGCTACACCTTC
j_gene: TRBJ1-2
abundance: .
d_gene: TRBD1
v_gene: TRBV2

CDR3aa: CASSRTGEVYGYTF
CDR3nt: TGTGCCAGCAGCCGGACAGGGGAGGTGTATGGCTACACCTTC
j_gene: TRBJ1-2
abundance: once
d_gene: TRBD1
v_gene: TRBV7-2

CDR3aa: CASSQAALAGVSEQYF
CDR3nt: TGCGCCAGCAGCCAAGCCGCCCTAGCGGGAGTAAGTGAGCAGTACTTC
j_gene: TRBJ2-7
abundance: .
d_gene: TRBD2
v_gene: TRBV4-1

CDR3aa: CASSLRENEQYF
CDR3nt: TGTGCCAGCAGTTTAAGAGAGAACGAGCAGTACTTC
j_gene: TRBJ2-7
abundance: .
d_gene: .
v_gene: TRBV28

CDR3aa: CASSQERSDNEQFF
CDR3nt: TGTGCCAGCAGCCAAGAACGGAGTGACAATGAGCAGTTCTTC
j_gene: TRBJ2-1
abundance: .
d_gene: .
v_gene: TRBV4-2

CDR3aa: CASNRPGTGEKLFF
CDR3nt: TGTGCCAGTAATAGACCGGGTACTGGGGAAAAACTGTTTTTT
j_gene: TRBJ1-4
abundance: .
d_gene: .
v_gene: TRBV19

CDR3aa: CSVGTDKETQYF
CDR3nt: TGCAGCGTCGGGACAGACAAAGAGACCCAGTACTTC
j_gene: TRBJ2-5
abundance: .
d_gene: TRBD1
v_gene: TRBV29-1

CDR3aa: CASSLISRGDMDGYTF
CDR3nt: TGTGCCAGCAGCTTGATATCGCGAGGGGACATGGACGGATACACCTTC
j_gene: TRBJ1-2
abundance: .
d_gene: .
v_gene: TRBV5-4

CDR3aa: CSVEDRPGTQYF
CDR3nt: TGCAGCGTTGAAGACAGGCCCGGGACCCAGTACTTC
j_gene: TRBJ2-5
abundance: .
d_gene: .
v_gene: TRBV29-1

CDR3aa: CASSPGGTQYF
CDR3nt: TGTGCCAGCAGCCCCGGGGGTACGCAGTATTTT
j_gene: TRBJ2-3
abundance: .
d_gene: .
v_gene: TRBV7-9

CDR3aa: CASSAYRRLGLAVDYEQYF
CDR3nt: TGTGCCAGCAGCGCGTATAGACGTCTCGGACTAGCGGTCGACTACGAGCAGTACTTC
j_gene: TRBJ2-7
abundance: .
d_gene: TRBD2
v_gene: TRBV7-2

CDR3aa: CASSPGGPEQYF
CDR3nt: TGCGCCAGCAGCCCCGGAGGTCCCGAGCAGTACTTC
j_gene: TRBJ2-7
abundance: few
d_gene: .
v_gene: TRBV5-1

CDR3aa: CASTPSGRNQPQHF
CDR3nt: TGTGCCAGTACCCCGTCAGGGCGTAATCAGCCCCAGCATTTT
j_gene: TRBJ1-5
abundance: .
d_gene: .
v_gene: TRBV19

CDR3aa: CASSGDSRPYEQYF
CDR3nt: TGCGCCAGCAGCGGGGACTCCCGCCCCTACGAGCAGTACTTC
j_gene: TRBJ2-7
abundance: .
d_gene: .
v_gene: TRBV4-1

CDR3aa: CASAGTSGREKGYNEQFF
CDR3nt: TGTGCCAGCGCCGGGACTAGCGGGCGAGAGAAGGGCTACAATGAGCAGTTCTTC
j_gene: TRBJ2-1
abundance: once
d_gene: TRBD2
v_gene: TRBV25-1

CDR3aa: CASSQDQGSGEYSNQPQHF
CDR3nt: TGTGCCAGCAGCCAAGACCAGGGGTCAGGAGAATATAGCAATCAGCCCCAGCATTTT
j_gene: TRBJ1-5
abundance: once
d_gene: .
v_gene: TRBV4-2

CDR3aa: CASSHLIKAETQYF
CDR3nt: TGTGCCAGCAGCCATCTCATAAAAGCCGAGACCCAGTACTTC
j_gene: TRBJ2-5
abundance: .
d_gene: .
v_gene: TRBV5-6

CDR3aa: CASSQEWGAGGVETQYF
CDR3nt: TGTGCCAGCAGCCAAGAATGGGGGGCGGGAGGGGTAGAGACCCAGTACTTC
j_gene: TRBJ2-5
abundance: .
d_gene: TRBD2
v_gene: TRBV4-2

CDR3aa: CASSEGVTSGLSTDTQYF
CDR3nt: TGTGCCAGCAGTGAAGGGGTTACTAGCGGCCTTAGCACAGATACGCAGTATTTT
j_gene: TRBJ2-3
abundance: few
d_gene: TRBD2
v_gene: TRBV6-4

CDR3aa: CASSLVGTKGGYTF
CDR3nt: TGTGCCAGCAGCTTAGTGGGGACAAAAGGAGGCTACACCTTC
j_gene: TRBJ1-2
abundance: .
d_gene: .
v_gene: TRBV11-2

CDR3aa: CASSATNLGPNTEAFF
CDR3nt: TGTGCCAGTAGTGCGACAAACTTAGGCCCTAACACTGAAGCTTTCTTT
j_gene: TRBJ1-1
abundance: few
d_gene: .
v_gene: TRBV19

CDR3aa: CATSSVWAGGYTF
CDR3nt: TGTGCCACCAGCTCGGTATGGGCAGGTGGCTACACCTTC
j_gene: TRBJ1-2
abundance: .
d_gene: .
v_gene: TRBV15

CDR3aa: CASSSLGGPNTEAFF
CDR3nt: TGTGCCAGCAGCTCCCTAGGGGGCCCGAACACTGAAGCTTTCTTT
j_gene: TRBJ1-1
abundance: .
d_gene: TRBD1
v_gene: TRBV7-8

CDR3aa: CASNVRGADSGANVLTF
CDR3nt: TGTGCCAGCAACGTTCGGGGAGCCGATTCTGGGGCCAACGTCCTGACTTTC
j_gene: TRBJ2-6
abundance: .
d_gene: .
v_gene: TRBV28

CDR3aa: CASSHPRGGASSYEQYF
CDR3nt: TGTGCCAGCAGCCATCCTCGCGGGGGTGCGAGCTCCTACGAGCAGTACTTC
j_gene: TRBJ2-7
abundance: .
d_gene: TRBD2
v_gene: TRBV5-4

CDR3aa: CASRVAGGSYNEQFF
CDR3nt: TGTGCCAGCAGGGTAGCGGGAGGGTCCTACAATGAGCAGTTCTTC
j_gene: TRBJ2-1
abundance: .
d_gene: TRBD2
v_gene: TRBV6-5

CDR3aa: CASSQDRLTSGTSSYEQYF
CDR3nt: TGTGCCAGCAGCCAAGATCGTCTGACTAGCGGGACAAGCTCCTACGAGCAGTACTTC
j_gene: TRBJ2-7
abundance: .
d_gene: TRBD2
v_gene: TRBV14

CDR3aa: CASSLAILSTEAFF
CDR3nt: TGCGCCAGCAGCTTGGCCATCCTAAGCACTGAAGCTTTCTTT
j_gene: TRBJ1-1
abundance: .
d_gene: .
v_gene: TRBV5-1

CDR3aa: CASRITPPGQSNQPQHF
CDR3nt: TGTGCCAGCAGAATTACCCCGCCCGGACAATCCAATCAGCCCCAGCATTTT
j_gene: TRBJ1-5
abundance: .
d_gene: .
v_gene: TRBV27

CDR3aa: CSARTSGRASETQYF
CDR3nt: TGCAGCGCTAGGACTAGCGGGAGGGCCTCGGAGACCCAGTACTTC
j_gene: TRBJ2-5
abundance: .
d_gene: TRBD2
v_gene: TRBV29-1

CDR3aa: CASSFLLAGLSYEQYF
CDR3nt: TGTGCCAGCAGCTTCTTACTAGCGGGATTGTCCTACGAGCAGTACTTC
j_gene: TRBJ2-7
abundance: .
d_gene: TRBD2
v_gene: TRBV11-2

CDR3aa: CATSRERWTGGRGEQYF
CDR3nt: TGTGCCACCAGCAGAGAACGCTGGACAGGGGGCAGAGGCGAGCAGTACTTC
j_gene: TRBJ2-7
abundance: .
d_gene: TRBD1
v_gene: TRBV15

CDR3aa: CASSFKEREIGEQFF
CDR3nt: TGTGCCAGCAGCTTTAAAGAGCGGGAGATAGGTGAGCAGTTCTTC
j_gene: TRBJ2-1
abundance: .
d_gene: TRBD2
v_gene: TRBV5-6

CDR3aa: CASSESRSSGRTDTQYF
CDR3nt: TGCGCCAGCAGTGAGTCGAGGTCTAGCGGACGCACAGATACGCAGTATTTT
j_gene: TRBJ2-3
abundance: once
d_gene: TRBD2
v_gene: TRBV10-2

CDR3aa: CASSASRRPENTEAFF
CDR3nt: TGTGCCAGCAGCGCTTCTCGGCGGCCGGAAAACACTGAAGCTTTCTTT
j_gene: TRBJ1-1
abundance: .
d_gene: .
v_gene: TRBV28

CDR3aa: CASTSFGTGHRNYGYTF
CDR3nt: TGTGCCAGCACCTCATTTGGGACAGGTCACCGGAACTATGGCTACACCTTC
j_gene: TRBJ1-2
abundance: .
d_gene: TRBD1
v_gene: TRBV2

CDR3aa: CASSFDRSYEQYF
CDR3nt: TGTGCCAGCAGCTTCGACAGGTCCTACGAGCAGTACTTC
j_gene: TRBJ2-7
abundance: .
d_gene: .
v_gene: TRBV5-4

CDR3aa: CASSLPGVGAFF
CDR3nt: TGTGCCAGCAGCCTCCCCGGAGTAGGAGCTTTCTTT
j_gene: TRBJ1-1
abundance: .
d_gene: .
v_gene: TRBV7-2

CDR3aa: CASSPFRGTGELFF
CDR3nt: TGTGCCAGCAGTCCCTTCAGGGGGACCGGGGAGCTGTTTTTT
j_gene: TRBJ2-2
abundance: .
d_gene: TRBD1
v_gene: TRBV6-1

CDR3aa: CASSIRDTEGYEQYF
CDR3nt: TGTGCCAGTAGTATACGGGACACCGAGGGCTACGAGCAGTACTTC
j_gene: TRBJ2-7
abundance: .
d_gene: .
v_gene: TRBV19

CDR3aa: CASSPMRSLGTDTQYF
CDR3nt: TGCGCCAGCAGCCCAATGAGGAGTCTCGGCACAGATACGCAGTATTTT
j_gene: TRBJ2-3
abundance: .
d_gene: .
v_gene: TRBV4-3

CDR3aa: CAWTQFWGGGRSSTDTQYF
CDR3nt: TGTGCCTGGACCCAATTCTGGGGGGGAGGCCGCTCTAGCACAGATACGCAGTATTTT
j_gene: TRBJ2-3
abundance: .
d_gene: TRBD2
v_gene: TRBV30

CDR3aa: CASSMARGASSYNEQFF
CDR3nt: TGTGCCAGCAGTATGGCCAGGGGCGCTAGCTCCTACAATGAGCAGTTCTTC
j_gene: TRBJ2-1
abundance: .
d_gene: .
v_gene: TRBV27

CDR3aa: CASSVYQVTHRNEQFF
CDR3nt: TGTGCCAGCAGTGTATATCAGGTGACACACAGGAATGAGCAGTTCTTC
j_gene: TRBJ2-1
abundance: few
d_gene: .
v_gene: TRBV25-1

CDR3aa: CSVEDGKEGYADYGYTF
CDR3nt: TGCAGCGTTGAAGATGGGAAGGAGGGGTACGCCGACTATGGCTACACCTTC
j_gene: TRBJ1-2
abundance: .
d_gene: .
v_gene: TRBV29-1

CDR3aa: CASRVDRNTEAFF
CDR3nt: TGTGCCAGTAGGGTCGACAGGAACACTGAAGCTTTCTTT
j_gene: TRBJ1-1
abundance: .
d_gene: .
v_gene: TRBV19

CDR3aa: CASSVAGEPQPQHF
CDR3nt: TGTGCCAGCAGCGTAGCTGGGGAGCCTCAGCCCCAGCATTTT
j_gene: TRBJ1-5
abundance: .
d_gene: .
v_gene: TRBV9

CDR3aa: CASSQDRGRDHEQYF
CDR3nt: TGCGCCAGCAGCCAAGATCGTGGCAGGGATCACGAGCAGTACTTC
j_gene: TRBJ2-7
abundance: .
d_gene: .
v_gene: TRBV4-3

CDR3aa: CASSFFFSGRPRDTQYF
CDR3nt: TGTGCCAGCAGCTTTTTTTTTAGCGGGAGGCCCCGCGATACGCAGTATTTT
j_gene: TRBJ2-3
abundance: .
d_gene: TRBD2
v_gene: TRBV5-4

CDR3aa: CASSQRLALSADTQYF
CDR3nt: TGTGCCAGCAGCCAGAGACTAGCGTTGAGCGCAGATACGCAGTATTTT
j_gene: TRBJ2-3
abundance: .
d_gene: TRBD2
v_gene: TRBV14

CDR3aa: CASAHGLAPEDTQYF
CDR3nt: TGTGCCAGCGCCCATGGACTAGCGCCCGAAGATACGCAGTATTTT
j_gene: TRBJ2-3
abundance: few
d_gene: TRBD2
v_gene: TRBV2

CDR3aa: CASIRGSGRGDTQYF
CDR3nt: TGCGCCAGCATAAGGGGCAGCGGGAGAGGGGATACGCAGTATTTT
j_gene: TRBJ2-3
abundance: .
d_gene: TRBD2
v_gene: TRBV10-1

CDR3aa: CASTLGVQPQHF
CDR3nt: TGTGCCAGTACGCTGGGAGTTCAGCCCCAGCATTTT
j_gene: TRBJ1-5
abundance: once
d_gene: .
v_gene: TRBV19